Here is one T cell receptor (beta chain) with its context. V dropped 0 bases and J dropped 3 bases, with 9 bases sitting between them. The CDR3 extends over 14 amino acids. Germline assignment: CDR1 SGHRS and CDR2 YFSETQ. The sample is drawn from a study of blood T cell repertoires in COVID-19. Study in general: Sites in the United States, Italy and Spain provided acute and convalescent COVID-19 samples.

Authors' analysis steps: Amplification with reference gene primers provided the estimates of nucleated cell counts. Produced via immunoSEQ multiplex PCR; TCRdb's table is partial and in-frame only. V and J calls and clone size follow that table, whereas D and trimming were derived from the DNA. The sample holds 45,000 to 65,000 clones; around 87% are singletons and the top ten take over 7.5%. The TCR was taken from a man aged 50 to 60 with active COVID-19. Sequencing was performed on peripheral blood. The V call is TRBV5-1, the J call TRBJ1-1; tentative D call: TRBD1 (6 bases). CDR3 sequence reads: CASSLVAGDTEAFF. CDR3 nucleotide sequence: TGCGCCAGCAGCTTGGTGGCAGGGGACACTGAAGCTTTCTTT.